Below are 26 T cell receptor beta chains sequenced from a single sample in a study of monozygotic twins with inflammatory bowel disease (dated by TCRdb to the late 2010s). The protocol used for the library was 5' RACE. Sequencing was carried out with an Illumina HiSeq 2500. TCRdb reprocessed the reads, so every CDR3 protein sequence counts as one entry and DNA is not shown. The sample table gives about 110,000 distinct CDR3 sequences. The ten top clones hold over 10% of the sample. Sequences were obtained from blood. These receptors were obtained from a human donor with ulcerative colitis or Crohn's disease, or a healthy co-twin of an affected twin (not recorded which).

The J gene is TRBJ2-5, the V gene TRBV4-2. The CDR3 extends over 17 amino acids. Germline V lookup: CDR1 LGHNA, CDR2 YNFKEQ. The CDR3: CASSQDLGLAGSETQYF.

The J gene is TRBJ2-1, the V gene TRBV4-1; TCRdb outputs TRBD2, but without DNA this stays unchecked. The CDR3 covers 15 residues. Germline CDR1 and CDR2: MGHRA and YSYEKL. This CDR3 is CASSRTSGKGNEQFF.

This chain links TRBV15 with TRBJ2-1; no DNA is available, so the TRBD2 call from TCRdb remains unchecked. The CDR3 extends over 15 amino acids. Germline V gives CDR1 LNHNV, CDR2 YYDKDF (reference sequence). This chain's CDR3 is CATSRGGGQVNEQFF.

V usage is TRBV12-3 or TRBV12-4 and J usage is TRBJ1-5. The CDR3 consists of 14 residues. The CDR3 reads CASSPLRGNQPQHF.

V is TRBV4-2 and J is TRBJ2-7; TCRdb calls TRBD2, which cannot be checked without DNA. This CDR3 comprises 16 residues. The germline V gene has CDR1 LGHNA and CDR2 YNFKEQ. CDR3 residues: CASSQSTSGEMYEQYF.

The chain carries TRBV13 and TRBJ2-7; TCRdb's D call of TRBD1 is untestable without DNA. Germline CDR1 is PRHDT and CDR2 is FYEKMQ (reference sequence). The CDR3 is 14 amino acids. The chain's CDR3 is CASIRRAGSYEQYF.

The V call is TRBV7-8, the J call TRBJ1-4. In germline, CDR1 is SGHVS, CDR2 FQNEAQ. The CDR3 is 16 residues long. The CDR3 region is CASSSQRADYNEKLFF.

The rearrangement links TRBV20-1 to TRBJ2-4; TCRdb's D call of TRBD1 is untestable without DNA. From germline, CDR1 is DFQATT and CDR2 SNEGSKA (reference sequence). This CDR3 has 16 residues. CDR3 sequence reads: CSARATGTLAKNIQYF.

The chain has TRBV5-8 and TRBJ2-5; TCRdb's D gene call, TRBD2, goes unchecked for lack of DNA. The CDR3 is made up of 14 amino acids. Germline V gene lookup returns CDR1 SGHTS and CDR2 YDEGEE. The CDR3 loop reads CASSFLAGVVTQYF.

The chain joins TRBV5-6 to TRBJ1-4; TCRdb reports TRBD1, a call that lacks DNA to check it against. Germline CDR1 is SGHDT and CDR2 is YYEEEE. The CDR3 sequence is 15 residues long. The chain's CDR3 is CASSGPGQPDEKLFF.

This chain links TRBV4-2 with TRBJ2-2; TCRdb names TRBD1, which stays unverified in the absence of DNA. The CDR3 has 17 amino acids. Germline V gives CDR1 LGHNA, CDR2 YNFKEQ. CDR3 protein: CASSQDTPAGNTGELFF.

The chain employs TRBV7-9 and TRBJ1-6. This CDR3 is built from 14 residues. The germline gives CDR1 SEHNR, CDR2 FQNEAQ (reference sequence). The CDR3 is CASSSSFEGSPLHF. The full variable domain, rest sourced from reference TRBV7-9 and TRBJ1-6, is DTGVSQNPRHKITKRGQNVTFRCDPISEHNRLYWYRQTLGQGPEFLTYFQNEAQLEKSRLLSDRFSAERPKGSFSTLEIQRTEQGDSAMYLCASSSSFEGSPLHFGNGTRLTVT.

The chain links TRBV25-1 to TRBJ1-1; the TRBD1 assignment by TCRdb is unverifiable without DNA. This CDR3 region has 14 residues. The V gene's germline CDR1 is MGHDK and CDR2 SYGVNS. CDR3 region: CASRPGQGNTEAFF.

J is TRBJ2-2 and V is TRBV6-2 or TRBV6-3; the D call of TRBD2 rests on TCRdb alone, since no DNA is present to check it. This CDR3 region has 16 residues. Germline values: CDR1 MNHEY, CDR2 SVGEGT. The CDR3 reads CASSLPGTSVVGELFF.

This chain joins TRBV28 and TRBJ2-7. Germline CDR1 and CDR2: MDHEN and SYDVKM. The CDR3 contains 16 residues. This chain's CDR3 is CASSLKGTYLHYEQYF.

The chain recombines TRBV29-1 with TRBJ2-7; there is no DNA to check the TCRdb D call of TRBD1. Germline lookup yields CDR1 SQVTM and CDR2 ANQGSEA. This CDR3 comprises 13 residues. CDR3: CSVGKGKSYEQYF.

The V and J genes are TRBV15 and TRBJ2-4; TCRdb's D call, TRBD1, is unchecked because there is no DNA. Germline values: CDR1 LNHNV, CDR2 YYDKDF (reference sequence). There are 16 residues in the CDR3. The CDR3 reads CATTPRQGLAKNIQYF.

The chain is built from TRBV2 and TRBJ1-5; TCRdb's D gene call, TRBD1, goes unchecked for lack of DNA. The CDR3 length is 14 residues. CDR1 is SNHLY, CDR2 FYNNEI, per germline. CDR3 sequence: CASSGQGSNQPQHF.

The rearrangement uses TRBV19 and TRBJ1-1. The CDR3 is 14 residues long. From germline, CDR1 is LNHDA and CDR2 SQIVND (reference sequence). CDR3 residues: CASSERNRFTEAFF.

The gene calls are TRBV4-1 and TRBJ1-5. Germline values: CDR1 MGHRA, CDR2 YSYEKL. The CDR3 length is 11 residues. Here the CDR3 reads CASSRCQPQHF.

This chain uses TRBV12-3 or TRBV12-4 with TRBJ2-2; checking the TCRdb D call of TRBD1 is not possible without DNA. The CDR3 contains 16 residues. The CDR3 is CASSSRGDVPHGELFF.

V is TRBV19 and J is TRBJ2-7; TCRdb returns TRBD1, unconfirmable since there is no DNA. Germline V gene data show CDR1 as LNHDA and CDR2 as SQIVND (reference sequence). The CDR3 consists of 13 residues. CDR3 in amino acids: CASSIRGGGEQYF. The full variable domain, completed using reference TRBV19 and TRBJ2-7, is DGGITQSPKYLFRKEGQNVTLSCEQNLNHDAMYWYRQDPGQGLRLIYYSQIVNDFQKGDIAEGYSVSREKKESFPLTVTSAQKNPTAFYLCASSIRGGGEQYFGPGTRLTVT.

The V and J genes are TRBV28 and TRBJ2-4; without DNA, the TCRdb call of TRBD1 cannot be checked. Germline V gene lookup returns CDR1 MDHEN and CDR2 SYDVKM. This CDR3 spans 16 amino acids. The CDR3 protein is CASRDRVFLSKNIQYF. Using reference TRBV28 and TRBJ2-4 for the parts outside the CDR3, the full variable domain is DVKVTQSSRYLVKRTGEKVFLECVQDMDHENMFWYRQDPGLGLRLIYFSYDVKMKEKGDIPEGYSVSREKKERFSLILESASTNQTSMYLCASRDRVFLSKNIQYFGAGTRLSVL.

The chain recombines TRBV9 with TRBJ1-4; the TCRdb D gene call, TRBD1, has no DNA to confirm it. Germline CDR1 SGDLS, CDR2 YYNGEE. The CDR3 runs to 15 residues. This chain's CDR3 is CASSVWGSEDEKLFF.

The chain's CDR3 is CASSRGTENSNQPQHF. J is TRBJ1-5 and V is TRBV18; the TCRdb D gene call, TRBD1, has no DNA to confirm it. The germline gives CDR1 KGHSH, CDR2 LQKENI. CDR3 length: 16 residues.

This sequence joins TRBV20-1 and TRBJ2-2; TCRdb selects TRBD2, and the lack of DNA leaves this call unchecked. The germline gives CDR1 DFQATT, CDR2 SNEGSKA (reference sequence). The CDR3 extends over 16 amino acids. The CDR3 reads CSAAPGTSGRAGELFF.